The 10 T cell receptor beta chains given below trace back to one sample, sequenced in a study of T-cell reconstitution after alpha-beta-depleted transplantation in children. Preparation of the TCRbeta library was carried out with unique molecular identifiers. TCRdb fed the PCR reads into MiXCR, producing one record per CDR3 protein. The sample includes some 590,000 distinct CDR3 sequences, under 12% of them seen just once. The sample was PBMCs from the stem cell graft donor, taken from the stem cell graft. Receptors were obtained from a human donor who donated a stem cell graft to a child with acute myeloid leukemia.

This clonotype was seen only a few times. The chain joins TRBV7-2 to TRBJ2-3; 9 nucleotides match TRBD2. In germline, CDR1 is SGHTA, CDR2 FQGNSA. The CDR3 runs to 16 residues. V gave up 3 bases and J gave up 4 bases; unmatched junction bases: 8. CDR3 bases: TGTGCCAGCAGCTTCCGAGCGGGAGGTGTGGCAGATACGCAGTATTTT. This sequence encodes CASSFRAGGVADTQYF.

This chain connects TRBV6-4 to TRBJ1-6; a weak D match, TRBD1 (5 bases). Looked up from germline, CDR1 is MRHNA and CDR2 is SNTAGT. Trimming took 11 bases from V and 7 from J, leaving 30 bases between them. This CDR3 spans 18 amino acids. The CDR3: CAFRVSDMTTKWNSPLHF. As DNA, the CDR3 is TGTGCCTTCCGAGTATCGGACATGACAACGAAGTGGAATTCACCCCTCCACTTT.

This rearrangement joins TRBV5-1 to TRBJ2-5; 8 positions match TRBD1. V shed 4 bases and J 4 bases; nucleotides not matched to a gene: 6. The length of the CDR3 is 14 residues. CDR1 and CDR2 (germline): SGHRS, YFSETQ. The CDR3 DNA reads TGCGCCAGCAGCCAGCCTGACAGGGGAGAGACCCAGTACTTC. It specifies CASSQPDRGETQYF.

At least ten counts were recorded for this clonotype. This sequence joins TRBV27 and TRBJ2-5; weak D call: TRBD2 (7 bases). With 0 bases removed from V and 4 bases from J, the gap between germline ends came to 15 bases. The length of the CDR3 is 16 residues. The germline CDR1 and CDR2 sequences are MNHEY and SMNVEV (reference sequence). The CDR3: CASSLSIRGGGETQYF. In nucleotides, the CDR3 is TGTGCCAGCAGTTTATCGATCAGGGGAGGGGGAGAGACCCAGTACTTC.

The chain recombines TRBV5-5 with TRBJ2-2, with 7 bases fitting TRBD2. Trimming cost V 0 bases and J 1 base; bases outside gene matches: 3. This CDR3 comprises 16 residues. Germline CDR1 and CDR2: SGHKS and YYEKEE (reference sequence). CDR3: CASSLEGGRNTGELFF. For the CDR3, the DNA is TGTGCCAGCAGCTTGGAAGGCGGGAGGAACACCGGGGAGCTGTTTTTT.

This clonotype appeared a few times. The chain is built from TRBV20-1 and TRBJ2-4; D may be TRBD1 (5 bases). V was pared by 5 bases and J by 1 base, with 15 bases between. CDR1 and CDR2 (germline): DFQATT, SNEGSKA (reference sequence). The CDR3 runs to 15 residues. The CDR3: CSAPSSQGAKNIQYF. In nucleotides, the CDR3 is TGCAGTGCTCCCTCGAGCCAGGGCGCCAAAAACATTCAGTACTTC.

This clonotype appeared a few times. The chain has TRBV2 and TRBJ1-5, with D tentatively TRBD1 (6 bases). CDR1 is SNHLY, CDR2 FYNNEI, per germline. The CDR3 consists of 15 residues. V lost 1 base to trimming and J lost 2 bases, with 9 bases between them. This CDR3 reads CASSEEGVGNQPQHF. CDR3 sequence (DNA): TGTGCCAGCAGTGAAGAGGGGGTCGGCAATCAGCCCCAGCATTTT.

This chain uses TRBV7-2 with TRBJ2-7; 14 bases line up with TRBD2. Trimming at V came to 5 bases and at J to 9 bases, leaving 12 bases not matched to a gene. From germline, CDR1 is SGHTA and CDR2 FQGNSA. The CDR3 is 16 residues long. The CDR3: CASSRGTSGRRDGQYF. The CDR3 DNA follows: TGTGCCAGCAGCCGGGGGACTAGCGGGAGAAGGGATGGGCAGTACTTC.

Details on this clonotype: This may stem from a read error, because a much larger clone lies one nucleotide away. The rearrangement links TRBV3-1 to TRBJ2-7; 8 nucleotides line up with TRBD2. The CDR3 is made up of 13 amino acids. Germline-derived CDR1 and CDR2 are LGHDT and YNNKEL (reference sequence). This CDR3 is CASCQGGSGIQYF. As DNA, the CDR3 is TGTGCCAGCTGCCAAGGCGGTAGCGGGATACAGTACTTC.

This rearrangement joins TRBV11-2 to TRBJ2-2; 8 bases line up with TRBD1. The J segment lost 7 bases and the V segment lost 7 bases, leaving 8 bases of the junction unmatched. Germline CDR1 SGHAT, CDR2 FQNNGV. CDR3 length: 14 residues. The DNA for the CDR3 is TGTGCCAGCACCCGAGGACAGGGCGGCGGGGAGCTGTTTTTT. Translation gives CASTRGQGGGELFF. Filled out from reference TRBV11-2 and TRBJ2-2, the complete variable domain reads EAGVAQSPRYKIIEKRQSVAFWCNPISGHATLYWYQQILGQGPKLLIQFQNNGVVDDSQLPKDRFSAERLKGVDSTLKIQPAKLEDSAVYLCASTRGQGGGELFFGEGSRLTVL.